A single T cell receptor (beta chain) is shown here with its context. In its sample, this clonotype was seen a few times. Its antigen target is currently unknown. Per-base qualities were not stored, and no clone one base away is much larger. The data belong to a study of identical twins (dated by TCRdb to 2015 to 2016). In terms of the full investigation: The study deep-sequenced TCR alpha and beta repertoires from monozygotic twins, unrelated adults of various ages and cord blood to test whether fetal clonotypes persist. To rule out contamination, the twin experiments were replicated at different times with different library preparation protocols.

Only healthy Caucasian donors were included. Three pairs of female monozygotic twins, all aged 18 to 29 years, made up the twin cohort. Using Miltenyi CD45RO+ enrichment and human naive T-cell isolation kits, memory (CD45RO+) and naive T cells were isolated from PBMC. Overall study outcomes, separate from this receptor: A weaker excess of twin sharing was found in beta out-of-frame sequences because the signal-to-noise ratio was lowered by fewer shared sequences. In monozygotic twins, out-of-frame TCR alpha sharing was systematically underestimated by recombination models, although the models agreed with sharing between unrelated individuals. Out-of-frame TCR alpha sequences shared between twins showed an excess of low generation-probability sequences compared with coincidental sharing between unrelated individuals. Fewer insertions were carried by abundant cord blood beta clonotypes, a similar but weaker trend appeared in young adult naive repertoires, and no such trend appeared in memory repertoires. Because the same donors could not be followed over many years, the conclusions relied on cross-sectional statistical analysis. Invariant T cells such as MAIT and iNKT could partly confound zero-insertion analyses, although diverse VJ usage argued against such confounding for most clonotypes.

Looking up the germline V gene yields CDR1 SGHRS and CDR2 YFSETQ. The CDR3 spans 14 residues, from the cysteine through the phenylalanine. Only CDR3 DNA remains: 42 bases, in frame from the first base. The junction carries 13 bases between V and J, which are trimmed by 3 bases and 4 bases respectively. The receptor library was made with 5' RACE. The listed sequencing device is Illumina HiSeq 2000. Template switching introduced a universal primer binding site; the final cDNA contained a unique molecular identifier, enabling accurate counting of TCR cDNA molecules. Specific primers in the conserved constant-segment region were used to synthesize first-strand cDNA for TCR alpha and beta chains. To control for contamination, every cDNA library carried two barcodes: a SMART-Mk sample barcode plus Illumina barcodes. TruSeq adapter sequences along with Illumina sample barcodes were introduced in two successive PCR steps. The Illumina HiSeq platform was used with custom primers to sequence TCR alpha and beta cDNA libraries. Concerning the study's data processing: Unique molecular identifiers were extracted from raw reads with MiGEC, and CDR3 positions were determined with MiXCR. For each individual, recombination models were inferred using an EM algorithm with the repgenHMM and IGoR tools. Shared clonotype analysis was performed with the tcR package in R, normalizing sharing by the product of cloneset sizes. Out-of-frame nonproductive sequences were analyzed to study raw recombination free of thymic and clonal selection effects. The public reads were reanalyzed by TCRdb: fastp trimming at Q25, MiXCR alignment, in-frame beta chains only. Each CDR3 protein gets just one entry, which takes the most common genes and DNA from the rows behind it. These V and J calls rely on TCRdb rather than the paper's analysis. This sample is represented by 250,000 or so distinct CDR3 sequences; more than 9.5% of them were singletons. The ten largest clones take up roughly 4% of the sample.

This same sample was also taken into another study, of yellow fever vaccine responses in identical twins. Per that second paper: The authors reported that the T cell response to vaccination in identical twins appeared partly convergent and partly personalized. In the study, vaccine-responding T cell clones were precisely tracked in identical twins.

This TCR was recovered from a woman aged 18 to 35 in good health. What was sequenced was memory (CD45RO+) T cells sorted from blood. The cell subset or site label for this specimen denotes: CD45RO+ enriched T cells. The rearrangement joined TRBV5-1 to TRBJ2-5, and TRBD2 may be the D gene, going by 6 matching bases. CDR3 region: CASSSQAGRETQYF. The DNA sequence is TGCGCCAGCAGCTCGCAGGCCGGGAGAGAGACCCAGTACTTC.